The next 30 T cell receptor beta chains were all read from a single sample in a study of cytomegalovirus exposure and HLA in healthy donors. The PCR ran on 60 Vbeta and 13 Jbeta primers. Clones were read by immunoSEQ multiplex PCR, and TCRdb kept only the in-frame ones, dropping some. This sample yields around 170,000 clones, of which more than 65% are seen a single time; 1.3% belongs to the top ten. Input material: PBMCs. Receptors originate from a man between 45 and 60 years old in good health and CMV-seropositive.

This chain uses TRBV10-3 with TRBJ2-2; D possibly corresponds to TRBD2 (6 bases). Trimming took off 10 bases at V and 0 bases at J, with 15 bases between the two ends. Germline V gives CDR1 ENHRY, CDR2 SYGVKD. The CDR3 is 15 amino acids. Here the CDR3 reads CATRGTSPNTGELFF. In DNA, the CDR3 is TGTGCCACCCGTGGTACTAGCCCGAACACCGGGGAGCTGTTTTTT.

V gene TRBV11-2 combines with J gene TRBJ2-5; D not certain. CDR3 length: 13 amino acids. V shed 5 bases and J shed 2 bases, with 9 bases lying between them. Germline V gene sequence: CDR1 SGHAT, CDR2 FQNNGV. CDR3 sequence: CASSPGRQETQYF. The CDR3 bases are TGTGCCAGCAGCCCCGGCAGGCAAGAGACCCAGTACTTC.

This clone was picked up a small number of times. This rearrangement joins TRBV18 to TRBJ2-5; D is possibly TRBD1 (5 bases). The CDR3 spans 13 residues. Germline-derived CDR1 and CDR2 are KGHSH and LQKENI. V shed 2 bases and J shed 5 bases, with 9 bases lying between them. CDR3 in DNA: TGTGCCAGCTCACCAGTGCAGGGCGAGACCCAGTACTTC. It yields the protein CASSPVQGETQYF.

This CDR3 is CAISEPYRYEQYF. CDR3 DNA sequence: TGTGCCATCAGTGAACCATACAGATACGAGCAGTACTTC. The chain employs TRBV10-3 and TRBJ2-7; D remains unclear. Germline V CDR1 and CDR2: ENHRY, SYGVKD. The CDR3 sequence is 13 residues long. V was shortened by 3 bases and J by 4 bases, with 10 bases between the two germline ends.

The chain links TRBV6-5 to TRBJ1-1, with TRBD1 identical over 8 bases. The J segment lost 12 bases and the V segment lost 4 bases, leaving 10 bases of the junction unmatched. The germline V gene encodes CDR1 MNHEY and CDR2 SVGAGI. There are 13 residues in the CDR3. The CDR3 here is CASSWRDRMVPFF. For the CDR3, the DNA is TGTGCCAGCAGTTGGAGGGACAGGATGGTACCTTTCTTT.

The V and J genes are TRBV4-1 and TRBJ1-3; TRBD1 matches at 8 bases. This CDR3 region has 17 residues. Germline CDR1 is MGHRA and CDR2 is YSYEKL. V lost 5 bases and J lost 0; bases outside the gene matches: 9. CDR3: CASSIQGAPSSGNTIYF. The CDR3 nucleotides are TGCGCCAGCAGCATCCAGGGGGCTCCCTCCTCTGGAAACACCATATATTTT.

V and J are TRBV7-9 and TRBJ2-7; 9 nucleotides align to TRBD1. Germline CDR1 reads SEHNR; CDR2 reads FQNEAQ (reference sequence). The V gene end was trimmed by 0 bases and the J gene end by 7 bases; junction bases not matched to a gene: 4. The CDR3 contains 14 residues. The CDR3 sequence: CASSLAQGAREQYF. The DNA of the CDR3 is TGTGCCAGCAGCTTAGCACAGGGGGCGCGTGAGCAGTACTTC.

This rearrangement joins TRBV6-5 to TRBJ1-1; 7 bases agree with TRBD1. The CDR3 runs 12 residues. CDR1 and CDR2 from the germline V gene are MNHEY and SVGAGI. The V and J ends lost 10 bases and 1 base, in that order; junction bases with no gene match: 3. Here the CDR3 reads CATRDRNTEAFF. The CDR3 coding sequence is TGTGCCACCCGGGACAGGAACACTGAAGCTTTCTTT.

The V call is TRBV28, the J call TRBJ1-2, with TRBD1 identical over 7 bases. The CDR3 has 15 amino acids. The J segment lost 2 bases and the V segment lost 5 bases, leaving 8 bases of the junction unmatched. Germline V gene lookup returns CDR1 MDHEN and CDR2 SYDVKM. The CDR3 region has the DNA TGTGCCAGCAGTCGAGAATCAGGGGGGAACTATGGCTACACCTTC. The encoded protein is CASSRESGGNYGYTF.

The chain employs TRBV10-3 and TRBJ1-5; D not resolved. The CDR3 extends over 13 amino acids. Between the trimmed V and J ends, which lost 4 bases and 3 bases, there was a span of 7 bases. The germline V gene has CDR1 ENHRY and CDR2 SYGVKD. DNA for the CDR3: TGTGCCATCAGTGTAACAGTCAATCAGCCCCAGCATTTT. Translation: CAISVTVNQPQHF.

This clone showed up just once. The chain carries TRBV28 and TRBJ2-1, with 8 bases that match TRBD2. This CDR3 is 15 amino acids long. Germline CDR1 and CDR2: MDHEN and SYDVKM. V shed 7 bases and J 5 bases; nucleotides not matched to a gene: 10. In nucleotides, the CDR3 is TGTGCCAGCACCCCACTAGCGGAGCAAGACAATGAGCAGTTCTTC. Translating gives CASTPLAEQDNEQFF.

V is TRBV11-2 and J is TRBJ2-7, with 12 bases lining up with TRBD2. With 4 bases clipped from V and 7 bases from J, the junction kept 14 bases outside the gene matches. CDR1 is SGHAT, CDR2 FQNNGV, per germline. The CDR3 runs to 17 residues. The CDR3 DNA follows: TGTGCCAGCAGCTCATTGTGGCTAGCGGGAGGGCCGGGGGAGCAGTACTTC. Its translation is CASSSLWLAGGPGEQYF.

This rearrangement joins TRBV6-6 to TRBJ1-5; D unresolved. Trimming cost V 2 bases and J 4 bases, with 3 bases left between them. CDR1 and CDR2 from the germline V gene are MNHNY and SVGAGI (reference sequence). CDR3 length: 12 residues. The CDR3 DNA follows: TGTGCCAGCAGTTACCGGAATCAGCCCCAGCATTTT. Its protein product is CASSYRNQPQHF.

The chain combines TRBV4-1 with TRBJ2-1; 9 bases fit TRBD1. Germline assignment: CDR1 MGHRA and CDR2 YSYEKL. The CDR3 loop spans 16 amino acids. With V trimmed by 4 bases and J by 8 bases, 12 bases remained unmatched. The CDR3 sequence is CASSPDPGQGRHEQFF. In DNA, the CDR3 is TGCGCCAGCAGCCCGGATCCGGGACAGGGTAGACATGAGCAGTTCTTC.

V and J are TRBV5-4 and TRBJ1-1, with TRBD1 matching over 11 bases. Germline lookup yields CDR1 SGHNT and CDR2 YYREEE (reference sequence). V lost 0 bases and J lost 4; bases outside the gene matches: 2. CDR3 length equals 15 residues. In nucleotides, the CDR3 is TGTGCCAGCAGCTTGGCCGGGACAGGGGGCACTGAAGCTTTCTTT. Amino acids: CASSLAGTGGTEAFF.

This chain's CDR3 is CASRSGLGSNQPQHF. For the CDR3, the DNA is TGTGCCAGCAGGTCAGGGTTAGGGAGCAATCAGCCCCAGCATTTT. The gene calls are TRBV6-5 and TRBJ1-5, with D maybe TRBD1 (5 bases). The V and J ends lost 6 bases and 1 base respectively, with 13 bases between them. Germline V gene sequence: CDR1 MNHEY, CDR2 SVGAGI. The CDR3 extends over 15 amino acids.

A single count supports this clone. CDR3 nucleotide sequence: TGTGCCAGCAGTTCAACCGGGACTAGCGGGAATTTCGGGGAGCTGTTTTTT. Residues: CASSSTGTSGNFGELFF. The chain employs TRBV28 and TRBJ2-2, with 13 bases aligning to TRBD2. Germline CDR1 reads MDHEN; CDR2 reads SYDVKM. Germline trimming cut 4 bases from V and 7 bases from J; bases unmatched to any gene: 9. This CDR3 contains 17 residues.

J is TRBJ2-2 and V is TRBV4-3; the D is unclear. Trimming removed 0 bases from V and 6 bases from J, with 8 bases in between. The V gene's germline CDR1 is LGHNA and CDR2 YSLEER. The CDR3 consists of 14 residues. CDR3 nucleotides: TGCGCCAGCAGCCAAGACACCCGGGCCGGGGAGCTGTTTTTT. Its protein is CASSQDTRAGELFF.

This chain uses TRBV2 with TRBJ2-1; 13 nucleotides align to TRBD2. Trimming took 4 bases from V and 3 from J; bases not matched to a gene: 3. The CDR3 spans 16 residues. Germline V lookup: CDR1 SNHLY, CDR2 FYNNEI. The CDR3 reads CASSGGLAGFYNEQFF. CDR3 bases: TGTGCCAGCAGTGGGGGACTAGCGGGATTCTACAATGAGCAGTTCTTC.

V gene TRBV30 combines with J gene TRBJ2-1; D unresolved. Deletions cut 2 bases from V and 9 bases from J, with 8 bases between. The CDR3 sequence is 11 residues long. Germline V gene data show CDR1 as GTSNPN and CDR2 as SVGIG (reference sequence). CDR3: CAWSPSTEQFF. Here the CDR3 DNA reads TGTGCCTGGAGTCCTTCTACTGAGCAGTTCTTC.

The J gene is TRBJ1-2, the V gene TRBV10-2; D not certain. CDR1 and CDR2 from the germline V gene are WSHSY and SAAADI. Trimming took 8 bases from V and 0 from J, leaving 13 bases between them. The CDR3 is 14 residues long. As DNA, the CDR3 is TGCGCCAGCGGCCCCTACAGCACTAACTATGGCTACACCTTC. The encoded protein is CASGPYSTNYGYTF.

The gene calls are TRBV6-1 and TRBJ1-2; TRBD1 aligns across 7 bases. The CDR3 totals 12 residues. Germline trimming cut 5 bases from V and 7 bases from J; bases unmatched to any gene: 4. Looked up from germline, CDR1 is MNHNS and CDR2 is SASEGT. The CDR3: CASSSDRVGYTF. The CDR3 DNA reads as TGTGCCAGCAGTTCCGACAGGGTTGGCTACACCTTC.

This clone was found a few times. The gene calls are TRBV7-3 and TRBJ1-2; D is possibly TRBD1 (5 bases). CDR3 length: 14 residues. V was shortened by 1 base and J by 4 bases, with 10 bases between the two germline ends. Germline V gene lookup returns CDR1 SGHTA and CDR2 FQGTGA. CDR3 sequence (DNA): TGTGCCAGCAGCTTAAATCAGGGCGGCTATGGCTACACCTTC. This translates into CASSLNQGGYGYTF.

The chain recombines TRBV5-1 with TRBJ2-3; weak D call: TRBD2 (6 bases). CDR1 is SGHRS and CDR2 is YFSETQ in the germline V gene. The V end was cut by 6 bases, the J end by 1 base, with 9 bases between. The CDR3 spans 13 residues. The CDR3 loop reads CASTSGGTDTQYF. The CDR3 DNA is TGCGCCAGCACCTCGGGGGGCACAGATACGCAGTATTTT.

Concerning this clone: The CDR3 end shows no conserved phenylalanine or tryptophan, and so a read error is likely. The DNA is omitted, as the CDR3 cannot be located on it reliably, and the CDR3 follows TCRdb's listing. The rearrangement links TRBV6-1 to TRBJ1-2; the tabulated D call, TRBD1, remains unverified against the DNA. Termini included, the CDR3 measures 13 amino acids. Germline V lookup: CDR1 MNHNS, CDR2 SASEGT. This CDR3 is CASSPTGASWSPL.

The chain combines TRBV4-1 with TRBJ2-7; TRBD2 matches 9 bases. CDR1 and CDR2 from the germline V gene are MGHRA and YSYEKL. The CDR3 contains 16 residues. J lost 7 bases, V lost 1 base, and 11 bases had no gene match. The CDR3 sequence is CASSQGRTSDPGEQYF. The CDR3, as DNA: TGCGCCAGCAGCCAAGGAAGGACTAGCGACCCCGGGGAGCAGTACTTC.

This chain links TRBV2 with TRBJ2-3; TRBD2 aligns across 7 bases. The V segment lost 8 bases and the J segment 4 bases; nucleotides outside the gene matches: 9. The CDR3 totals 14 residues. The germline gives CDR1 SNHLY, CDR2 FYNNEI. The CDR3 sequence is CASSGLGMADTQYF. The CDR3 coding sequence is TGTGCCAGCTCTGGACTAGGGATGGCAGATACGCAGTATTTT.

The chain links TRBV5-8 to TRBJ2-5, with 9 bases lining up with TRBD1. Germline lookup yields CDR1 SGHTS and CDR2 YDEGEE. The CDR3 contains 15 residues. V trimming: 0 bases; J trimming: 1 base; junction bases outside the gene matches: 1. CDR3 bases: TGTGCCAGCAGCTTGGGGACAGGGGCCCAAGAGACCCAGTACTTC. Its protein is CASSLGTGAQETQYF. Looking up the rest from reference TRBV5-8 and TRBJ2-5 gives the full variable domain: EAGVTQSPTHLIKTRGQQATLRCSPISGHTSVYWYQQALGLGLQFLLWYDEGEERNRGNFPPRFSGRQFPNYSSELNVNALELEDSALYLCASSLGTGAQETQYFGPGTRLLVL.

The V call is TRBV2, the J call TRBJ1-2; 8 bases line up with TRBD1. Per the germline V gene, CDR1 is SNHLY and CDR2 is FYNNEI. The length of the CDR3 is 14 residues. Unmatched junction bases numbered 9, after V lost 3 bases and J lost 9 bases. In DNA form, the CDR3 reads TGTGCCAGCAGTGACTATCGGACAGGGACTAGCTACACCTTC. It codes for CASSDYRTGTSYTF.

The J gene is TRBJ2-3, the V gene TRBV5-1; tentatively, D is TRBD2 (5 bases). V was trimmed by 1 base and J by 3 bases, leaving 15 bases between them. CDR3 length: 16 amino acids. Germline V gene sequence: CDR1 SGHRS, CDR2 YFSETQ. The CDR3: CASSLWETGKTDTQYF. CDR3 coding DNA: TGCGCCAGCAGCTTGTGGGAGACTGGAAAGACAGATACGCAGTATTTT.